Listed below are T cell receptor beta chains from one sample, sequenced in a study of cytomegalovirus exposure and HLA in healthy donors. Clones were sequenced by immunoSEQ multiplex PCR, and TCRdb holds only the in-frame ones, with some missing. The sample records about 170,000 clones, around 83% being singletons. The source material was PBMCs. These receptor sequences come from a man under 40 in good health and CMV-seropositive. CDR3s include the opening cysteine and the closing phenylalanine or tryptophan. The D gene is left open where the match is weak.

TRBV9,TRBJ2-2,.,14,CASSVAQATGELFF
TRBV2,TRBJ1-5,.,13,CASSVGGYQPQHF
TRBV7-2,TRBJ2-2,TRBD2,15,CASSLILAGAGELFF
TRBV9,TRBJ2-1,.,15,CASSVSGTSYNEQFF
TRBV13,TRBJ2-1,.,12,CASSSDWDEQFF
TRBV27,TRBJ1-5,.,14,CASSLGGVVSAQHF
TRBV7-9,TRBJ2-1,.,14,CSSSLVAEHPEQFF
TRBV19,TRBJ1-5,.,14,CASSSRDRYQPQHF
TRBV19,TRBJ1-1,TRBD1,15,CASWDRGYGFTEAFF
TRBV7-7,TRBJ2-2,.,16,CASSLAGGGLTGELFF
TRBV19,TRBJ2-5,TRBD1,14,CASSRTGSQETQYF
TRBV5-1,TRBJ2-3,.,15,CASSRTVGVGDTQYF
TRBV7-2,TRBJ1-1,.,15,CASSVAATEGTEAFF
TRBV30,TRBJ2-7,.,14,CAWGYPGEFYEQYF
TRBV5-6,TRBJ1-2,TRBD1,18,CASSLRPDSGQVNYGYTF
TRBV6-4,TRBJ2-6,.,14,CASRVEAGANVLTF
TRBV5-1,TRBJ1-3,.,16,CASSSDLLSGGNTIYF
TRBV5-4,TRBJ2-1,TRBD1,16,CASSSPSYRGSNEQFF
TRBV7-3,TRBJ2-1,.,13,CASSLQVRSEQFF
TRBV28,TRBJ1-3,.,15,CASSLRQGIGNTIYF
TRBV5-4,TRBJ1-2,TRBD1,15,CASSYTGGWWDGYTF
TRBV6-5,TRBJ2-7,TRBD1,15,CASSYAPGQASEQYF
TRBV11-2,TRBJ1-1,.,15,CASSEQGGSNTEAFF
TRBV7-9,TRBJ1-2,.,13,CASSRDGLYGYTF
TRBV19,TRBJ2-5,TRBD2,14,CASRAAGGLETQYF
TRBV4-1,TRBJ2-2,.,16,CASSQVPGRGTGELFF
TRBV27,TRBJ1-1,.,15,CASKKAGPFETEAFF
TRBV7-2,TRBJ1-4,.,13,CASSLVWTEKLFF
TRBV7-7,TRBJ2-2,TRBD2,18,CASSLTTSGGANTGELFF
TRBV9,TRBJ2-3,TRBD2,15,CASSVVAGGGDTQYF
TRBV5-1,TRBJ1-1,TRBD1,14,CASSLTGGDTEAFF
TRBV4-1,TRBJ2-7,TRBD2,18,CASSQDREREIASYEQYF
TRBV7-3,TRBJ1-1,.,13,CASSLQENTEAFF
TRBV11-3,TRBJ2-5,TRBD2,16,CASSLGLAGGEETQYF
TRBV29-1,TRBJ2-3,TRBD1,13,CSVERQGVDTQYF
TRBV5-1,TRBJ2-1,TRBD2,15,CASSPREARVGEQFF
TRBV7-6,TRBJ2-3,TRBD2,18,CASSLGVSGDALGDTQYF